This TCR beta chain is drawn from a study of cytomegalovirus exposure and HLA in healthy donors (dated by TCRdb to 2016 to 2017). Notes on the research overall: An earlier analysis of approximately 640 of the donors reported about 290 Gb of sequence data and 100 million to 140 million unique TCR beta sequences from roughly 200 million T cells. About 280 gigabases of sequencing data and 70 million to 95 million unique TCR sequences made up an early release that covered under 750 HLA-typed donors. The genetic ancestry cluster associated with self-reported Caucasian donors included 81% of the 350 to 500 genotyped donors. The study aimed to test whether cataloging public T cell receptors could reveal signatures of past pathogen exposure. The study used immunosequencing to profile the T cell repertoires of several hundred subjects and linked those repertoires to cytomegalovirus serostatus. A separate validation cohort of roughly 110 different subjects was used in addition to the approximately 700-subject first cohort. High-throughput TCR immunosequencing, statistical association of individual TCRs with disease status, and machine learning were combined to predict cytomegalovirus infection status. A later analysis re-examined previously published TCR beta repertoires from more than 600 donors and added high-resolution HLA genotyping to investigate patterns of TCR occurrence. The later analysis used no new phenotypic data to find candidate immune exposures, relying instead on TCR beta sequences and their occurrence across donors. An earlier analysis of about 600 of the donors used high-throughput TCR beta sequencing to judge whether each TCR beta V gene segment behaved as functional or pseudogenic. Donor age, sex, ethnicity and CMV serostatus were compiled together with the repertoire data. In a later genetic analysis, genome-wide SNP genotypes for about three fifths of the roughly 670 donors were used, and that subset was treated as a discovery cohort. Every repertoire in the discovery cohort had been generated on one and the same sequencing platform. Class I and class II HLA loci were covered by the typing at four-digit resolution. The number of typed donors differed by locus: about 620-630 for A, B, C, DRB1 and DQB1; 522 for DQA1; about 600 for DPA1; and some 470 for DPB1. A handful of DR-DQ haplotypes were handled as single units for association and clustering because linkage in the cohort was strong. Across 398 genotyped donors of the cohort, an average of about 200,000 unique TCR beta nucleotide sequences per donor were sequenced, and 15% to 20% of those sequences were non-productive.

Measured from the cysteine to the phenylalanine, the CDR3 is 14 residues long. The entry retains the CDR3 DNA only, 42 bases that are in frame from base 1. V and J are trimmed by 8 bases and 0 bases, and the gene matches miss 6 bases of the junction. The germline V gene (reference sequence) yields MNHEY for CDR1 and SMNVEV for CDR2. With regard to this clone: Its cognate antigen has yet to be identified. Base qualities were left out, and no much larger clone turns up one base away.

Library generation was performed with the immunoSEQ multiplex PCR assay. For the multiplex PCR, a mixture combining 60 forward primers for TCR Vbeta segments and 13 reverse primers for TCR Jbeta segments was used. The CDR3 region of rearranged TCR beta genes was amplified from genomic DNA by a multiplex PCR assay. The Illumina HiSeq System was used to sequence the amplified TCR beta libraries as 87-base-pair reads. Per the authors' processing: Across the 670 or so repertoires, a later analysis counted 60 million to 90 million unique TCR beta chains, around 11 million of which were shared by at least two donors. To remove PCR and sequencing errors, raw reads were error-corrected and collapsed into unique sequences using a nearest-neighbor algorithm that merged closely related sequences. CDR3 sequences were aligned to IMGT reference sequences to assign V, D and J gene segments. For a sequence to be retained, at least a six-nucleotide match to both a V gene segment and a J gene segment was required. A rearrangement counted as productive if the CDR3 had no stop codons and remained in frame with V and J, and every other rearrangement counted as non-productive. Following IMGT convention, CDR3 was defined as the stretch from the second conserved V-encoded cysteine up to the conserved J-encoded phenylalanine. In an earlier analysis of around 640 of the donors, sequences lacking an unambiguous match to a single V gene segment were excluded. In an earlier analysis of a few hundred of the donors, a V segment was called functional when productive rearrangements were above 56.7%, and segregating when the standard deviation between donors exceeded 5%. A statistical classification framework was built to diagnose cytomegalovirus status from the catalog of TCR beta chain sequences. A later analysis assigned V and J genes by comparing TCR nucleotide sequences with IMGT/GENE-DB human TR gene sequences. In a later analysis, CDR3 sequences and most-parsimonious VDJ recombination scenarios were assigned using the TCRdist pipeline. A later analysis defined each TCR beta chain by its CDR3 amino acid sequence plus V-gene family, and excluded reads lacking a unique V-gene family. As a way to deal with suspected cross-contamination and a sequencing artifact, a later analysis dropped hundreds of nucleotide sequences that were highly shared and had low generation probability. In a later analysis, a clonal expansion index for each public chain was calculated from normalized within-repertoire ranks of inferred template counts. Generation probabilities in a later analysis came from a VDJ recombination model fitted to out-of-frame rearrangements, and those results were checked against IGoR. Hypergeometric tests were used in a later analysis to score TCR-TCR, TCR-HLA and TCR-CMV co-occurrence, with a repertoire-size bias correction applied to the TCR pairs. False discovery rates were estimated in a later analysis by permuting HLA or CMV assignments 20 times. In a later analysis, co-occurring TCRs were grouped using DBSCAN, with TCRdist sequence similarity added in when clustering inside HLA-allele-positive subsets. Co-occurrence clustering excluded repertoires with fewer than 30,000 or more than 120,000 public chains, plus five with anomalous nucleotide sharing. Not all clones reach the TCRdb copy of this immuneACCESS table, which keeps in-frame sequences only. Checked studies attribute under half of the gap to unresolved V genes and leave the rest unexplained. That table supplies the V and J calls and clone size; D and trimming were determined from the DNA. This sample lists 150,000 or so clones; over 70% were detected once. 2.5% to 3.5% of the sample belongs to the ten largest clones.

In total, about 650 healthy bone marrow donors made up the cohort. Cohort members were all nominally healthy when sampled, although unrecorded immune exposures were likely present. The donor tested CMV seronegative and was one of the 352 seronegative cohort members. A peripheral blood sample was collected from each donor, and TCR beta sequencing was performed on peripheral blood mononuclear cells. Genomic DNA was extracted from the blood cell samples with the Qiagen DNeasy Blood Extraction Kit. Results and caveats for the whole study, not just this receptor: An earlier analysis of approximately 600 of the donors showed that most TCR beta V segments appeared in productive rearrangements either about 90% or about 30% of the time, which broadly matched IMGT annotations. In a later genetic analysis, fewer N-insertions in productive TCRs were reported among donors in an Asian-associated ancestry cluster than the approximately 630-donor mean. While some public TCRs were present in many individuals, most TCR sequences turned up only very rarely across donors. A later analysis reported that several top co-occurrence clusters appeared linked to parvovirus B19, influenza, CMV and Epstein-Barr virus. Strong co-occurrence of HLA alleles, especially DR and DQ, made assigning TCR associations to individual alleles difficult. A later genetic analysis associated a missense DCLRE1C variant with V-gene and J-gene trimming of TCR beta chains, and an independent cohort replicated the association. A later analysis found that TCR association rates varied across HLA loci, with DRB1 alleles showing the most associated TCRs and HLA-C alleles the fewest. A cluster of highly shared sequence variants was judged likely to be a technical artifact of the sequencing pipeline. Some IMGT-functional V segments, including TRBV6-2 and TRBV6-3, could not be distinguished by the 87-base-pair reads and were therefore excluded. For the cohort, immune exposure information was limited to CMV serostatus. In vitro tests confirmed that a few of the cytomegalovirus-associated TCR beta chains recognize cytomegalovirus antigens. Most CMV-associated TCR beta chains appeared to be HLA-restricted in a later analysis, and the HLA associations seemed to be driven largely by CMV exposure. In the study, 150 to 200 TCR beta chains were listed as associated with cytomegalovirus. Compared with equally common non-associated chains, HLA-associated TCR beta chains in a later analysis were more clonally expanded and had lower generation probabilities. A later analysis associated approximately 17,000 TCR beta sequences with specific HLA alleles at a false discovery rate of 0.05. The authors suggested that the approach could potentially be extended to other disease states and immunological phenotypes. The cohort was sequenced for TCR beta chains only, and without alpha or paired-chain data the features that could be detected were limited. Because counts were too low, seventeen rarely observed V segments, including chromosome 9 orphons, were excluded from the earlier analysis of 587 of the donors. Because some donors lacked HLA typing at each locus, the association tests relied only on the typed subset. The classifier was reported to diagnose cytomegalovirus status with high specificity and sensitivity in both the original and validation cohorts. A further reported finding was that TCR beta sequences accurately predicted the HLA-A and HLA-B alleles for most subjects in the first cohort. Correlated functional status among segregating V segments might reflect linkage disequilibrium, but an unknown experimental factor could not be ruled out. The presence/absence analyses assumed that sequencing depth was roughly uniform across donors, and that assumption may not be true.

In this chain, TRBV27 is recombined with TRBJ2-5; 7 bases in the middle match TRBD1. The sequence came from a male donor in good health and CMV-seronegative. Material: PBMCs. The sequence in DNA is TGTGCCAGCTCCCTCGGGACAGACCAAGAGACCCAGTACTTC. Its translation reads: CASSLGTDQETQYF.